This T cell receptor (beta chain) was captured in a study of shared clonotypes between healthy human individuals. The V segment lost 2 bases and the J segment 4 bases; nucleotides outside the gene matches: 3. Germline CDR1 is KGHSH and CDR2 is LQKENI. The CDR3 covers 16 residues. Assay used: immunoSEQ multiplex PCR; TCRdb lists only in-frame clones, some missing. The repertoire holds around 980,000 clones, with about 80% as singletons. The sample consisted of memory CD4+ T cells from PBMCs. Indicated subset: CD45RA-negative fraction. The TCR originated in a young man in good health. Some clones in this sample may be carry-over from other donors' samples. This chain connects TRBV18 to TRBJ2-2; 11 positions match TRBD1. CDR3 sequence reads: CASSPSGTGGTGELFF. CDR3 DNA: TGTGCCAGCTCACCATCCGGGACAGGGGGCACCGGGGAGCTGTTTTTT.